This T cell receptor (beta chain) comes out of a study of beta chain features in type 1 diabetes. Donors contributed one heparinised blood draw apiece, averaging about 116 mL. The CDR3 consists of 17 residues. Germline CDR1 is PRHDT and CDR2 is FYEKMQ (reference sequence). Trimming took 2 bases from V and 3 from J, leaving 17 bases between them. About this clone itself: Antigen specificity is unknown.

Sequenced material consisted of expressed TCRB transcripts (all of the isolated RNA was reverse transcribed). Only in-frame clones appear in the TCRdb table, and some are missing; sequencing was by immunoSEQ multiplex PCR. Here the sample spans 550,000 to 850,000 clones, roughly 13% being singletons. Study findings and constraints: In every one of the four CD4+ subsets, TCRB CDR3s were moderately but significantly shorter in Type 1 diabetes patients.

This clonotype was obtained from a man younger than 35 with type 1 diabetes. Sequencing used naive CD4+ T cells from blood. The chain links TRBV13 to TRBJ2-1; D may be TRBD2 (5 bases). The CDR3 DNA follows: TGTGCCAGCAGCTTAAGTTTCGGGGAACCTTACTACAATGAGCAGTTCTTC. As protein: CASSLSFGEPYYNEQFF.